This is a list of T cell receptor beta chains from one sample in a study of blood T cell repertoires in COVID-19. Produced via immunoSEQ multiplex PCR; TCRdb's table is partial and in-frame only. The table lists over 400,000 clones, roughly 88% of them singletons. Sequenced material: peripheral blood. Receptor source: a human donor in a cohort sampled during active COVID-19. The CDR3 runs from the conserved cysteine through the conserved F or W. The order of the fields is J gene, D gene, V gene, CDR3 protein. D genes are given only for firm matches.

j_call: TRBJ2-1; d_call: TRBD2; v_call: TRBV7-3; cdr3_aa: CASSFELAGGNNEQFF
j_call: TRBJ1-6; d_call: -; v_call: TRBV5-1; cdr3_aa: CASSPRTDSYNSPLHF
j_call: TRBJ2-7; d_call: -; v_call: TRBV6-5; cdr3_aa: CASSRKTGYYEQYF
j_call: TRBJ2-1; d_call: -; v_call: TRBV15; cdr3_aa: CATSSRQVVYNEQFF
j_call: TRBJ1-1; d_call: -; v_call: TRBV30; cdr3_aa: CAWSYLEAMNTEAFF
j_call: TRBJ2-7; d_call: TRBD2; v_call: TRBV28; cdr3_aa: CASSESGRAYEQYF
j_call: TRBJ1-4; d_call: TRBD1; v_call: TRBV7-2; cdr3_aa: CASSSTGGANEKLFF
j_call: TRBJ2-5; d_call: -; v_call: TRBV24-1; cdr3_aa: CATSHGKGYGETQYF
j_call: TRBJ1-1; d_call: -; v_call: TRBV3-1/TRBV3-2; cdr3_aa: CASSSVPGTEAFF
j_call: TRBJ2-1; d_call: TRBD2; v_call: TRBV27; cdr3_aa: CASSSPLLAGGSYNEQFF
j_call: TRBJ2-7; d_call: -; v_call: TRBV2; cdr3_aa: CASSDFGTPVGIFKQYF
j_call: TRBJ2-5; d_call: TRBD2; v_call: TRBV5-4; cdr3_aa: CASSSGLAGQETQYF
j_call: TRBJ2-5; d_call: TRBD2; v_call: TRBV7-9; cdr3_aa: CASSPDTSVGTQYF
j_call: TRBJ2-3; d_call: -; v_call: TRBV7-3; cdr3_aa: CASSLSGWDTQYF
j_call: TRBJ1-1; d_call: -; v_call: TRBV5-1; cdr3_aa: CASGFYSSRMNTEAFF
j_call: TRBJ2-1; d_call: TRBD1; v_call: TRBV4-2; cdr3_aa: CASSQVDRQGFEQFF
j_call: TRBJ1-2; d_call: TRBD1; v_call: TRBV3-1/TRBV3-2; cdr3_aa: CASSPGQGRGYTF
j_call: TRBJ1-5; d_call: -; v_call: TRBV5-6; cdr3_aa: CASSLGQGIGNQPQHF